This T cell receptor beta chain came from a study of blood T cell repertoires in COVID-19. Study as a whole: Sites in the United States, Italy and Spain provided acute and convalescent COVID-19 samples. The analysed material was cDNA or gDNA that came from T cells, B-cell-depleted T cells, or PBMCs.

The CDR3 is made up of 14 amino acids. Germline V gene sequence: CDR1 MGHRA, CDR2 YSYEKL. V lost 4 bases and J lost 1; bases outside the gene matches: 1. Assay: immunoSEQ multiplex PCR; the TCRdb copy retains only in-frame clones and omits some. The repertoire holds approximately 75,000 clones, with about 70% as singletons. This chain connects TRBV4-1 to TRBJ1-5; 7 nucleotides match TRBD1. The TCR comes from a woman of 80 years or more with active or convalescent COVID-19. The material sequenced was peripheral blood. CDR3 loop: CASSPRGSNQPQHF. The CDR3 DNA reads TGCGCCAGCAGCCCCAGGGGGAGCAATCAGCCCCAGCATTTT.